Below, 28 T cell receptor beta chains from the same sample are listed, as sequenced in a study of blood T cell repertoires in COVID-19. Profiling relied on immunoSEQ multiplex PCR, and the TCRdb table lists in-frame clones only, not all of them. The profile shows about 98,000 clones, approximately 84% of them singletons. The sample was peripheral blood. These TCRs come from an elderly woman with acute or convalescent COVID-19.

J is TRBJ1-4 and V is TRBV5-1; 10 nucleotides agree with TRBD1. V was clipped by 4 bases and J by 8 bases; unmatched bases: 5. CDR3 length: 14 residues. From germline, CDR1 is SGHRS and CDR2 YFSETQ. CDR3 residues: CASSVGQGREKLFF. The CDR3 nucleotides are TGCGCCAGCAGCGTGGGACAGGGGAGGGAAAAACTGTTTTTT.

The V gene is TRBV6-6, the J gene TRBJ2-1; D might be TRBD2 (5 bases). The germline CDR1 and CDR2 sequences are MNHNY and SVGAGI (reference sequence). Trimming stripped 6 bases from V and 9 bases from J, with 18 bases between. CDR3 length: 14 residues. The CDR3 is CASRGPANSAEQFF. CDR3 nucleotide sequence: TGTGCCAGCAGAGGCCCTGCCAATAGCGCTGAGCAGTTCTTC.

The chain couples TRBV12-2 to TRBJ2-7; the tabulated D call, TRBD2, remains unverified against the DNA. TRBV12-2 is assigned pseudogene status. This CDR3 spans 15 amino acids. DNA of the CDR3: TGTGCAAGTCGCGAGACTAGCGGGGGCACTTACGAGCAGTACGTC. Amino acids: CASRETSGGTYEQYV.

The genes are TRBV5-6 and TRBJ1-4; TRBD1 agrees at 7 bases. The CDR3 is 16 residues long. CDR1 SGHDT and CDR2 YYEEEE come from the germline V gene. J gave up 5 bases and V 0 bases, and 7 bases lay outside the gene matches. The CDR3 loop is CASSLDGGTDNEKLFF. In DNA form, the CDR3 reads TGTGCCAGCAGCTTGGATGGTGGGACAGACAATGAAAAACTGTTTTTT.

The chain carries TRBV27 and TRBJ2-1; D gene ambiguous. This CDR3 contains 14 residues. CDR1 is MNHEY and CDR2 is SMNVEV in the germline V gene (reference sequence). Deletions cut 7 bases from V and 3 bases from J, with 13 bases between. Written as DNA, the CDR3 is TGTGCCAGCAACCTACGACTGGGCTACAATGAGCAGTTCTTC. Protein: CASNLRLGYNEQFF.

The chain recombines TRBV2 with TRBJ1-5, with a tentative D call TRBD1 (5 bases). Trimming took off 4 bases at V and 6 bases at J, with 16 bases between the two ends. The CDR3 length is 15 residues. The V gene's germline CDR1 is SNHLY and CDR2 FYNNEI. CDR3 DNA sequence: TGTGCCAGCAGTGGCCGGGAGGGGTTGGGTCAGCCCCAGCATTTT. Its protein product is CASSGREGLGQPQHF.

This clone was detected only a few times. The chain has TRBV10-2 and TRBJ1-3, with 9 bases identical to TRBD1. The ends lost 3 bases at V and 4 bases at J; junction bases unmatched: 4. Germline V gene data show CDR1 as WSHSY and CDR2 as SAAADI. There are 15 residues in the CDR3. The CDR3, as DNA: TGCGCCAGCAGTGATACAGGGGGCGTGGGAAACACCATATATTTT. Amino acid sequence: CASSDTGGVGNTIYF.

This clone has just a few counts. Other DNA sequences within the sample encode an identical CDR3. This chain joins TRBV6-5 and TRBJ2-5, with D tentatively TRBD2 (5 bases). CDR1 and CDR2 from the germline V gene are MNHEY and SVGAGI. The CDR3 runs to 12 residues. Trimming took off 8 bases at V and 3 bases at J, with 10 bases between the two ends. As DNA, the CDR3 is TGTGCCAGCCGGGCGGGCAAAGAGACCCAGTACTTC. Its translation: CASRAGKETQYF.

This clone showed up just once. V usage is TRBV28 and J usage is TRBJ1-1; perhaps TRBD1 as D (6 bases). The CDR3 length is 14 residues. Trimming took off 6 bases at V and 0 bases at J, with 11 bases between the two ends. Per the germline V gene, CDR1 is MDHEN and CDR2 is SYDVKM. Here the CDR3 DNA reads TGTGCCAGCAGCCTCGGACAGTTGAACACTGAAGCTTTCTTT. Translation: CASSLGQLNTEAFF. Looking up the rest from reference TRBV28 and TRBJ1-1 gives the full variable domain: DVKVTQSSRYLVKRTGEKVFLECVQDMDHENMFWYRQDPGLGLRLIYFSYDVKMKEKGDIPEGYSVSREKKERFSLILESASTNQTSMYLCASSLGQLNTEAFFGQGTRLTVV.

The CDR3: CASSHPGSPYEQYF. The CDR3 bases are TGCGCCAGCAGCCACCCGGGATCCCCCTACGAGCAGTACTTC. The chain uses TRBV5-1 and TRBJ2-7, with D possibly TRBD2 on 5 matching bases. Trimming stripped 4 bases from V and 2 bases from J, with 13 bases between. CDR3 size: 14 residues. The germline CDR1 and CDR2 sequences are SGHRS and YFSETQ.

CDR3 DNA sequence: TGTGCCAGCAGTTTTTTGGGAGGGACTGAAGCTTTCTTT. As protein: CASSFLGGTEAFF. The chain couples TRBV6-2 or TRBV6-3 to TRBJ1-1; D is ambiguous. V was cut by 4 bases and J by 5 bases, with 11 bases left in between. The CDR3 extends over 13 amino acids. Per germline, CDR1 MNHEY and CDR2 SVGEGT.

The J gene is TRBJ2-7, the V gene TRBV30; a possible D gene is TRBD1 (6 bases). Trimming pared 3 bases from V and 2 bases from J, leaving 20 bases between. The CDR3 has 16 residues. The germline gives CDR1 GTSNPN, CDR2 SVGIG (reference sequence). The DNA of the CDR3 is TGTGCCTGGAGAGACTCCCCGGGACACCTTACCTACGAGCAGTACGTC. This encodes CAWRDSPGHLTYEQYV.

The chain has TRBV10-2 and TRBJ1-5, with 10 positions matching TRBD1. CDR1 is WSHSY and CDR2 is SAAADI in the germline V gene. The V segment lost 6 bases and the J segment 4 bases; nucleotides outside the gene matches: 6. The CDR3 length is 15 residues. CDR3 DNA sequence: TGCGCCAGCAGCCCTGGACAGGGGGGTAATCAGCCCCAGCATTTT. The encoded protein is CASSPGQGGNQPQHF.

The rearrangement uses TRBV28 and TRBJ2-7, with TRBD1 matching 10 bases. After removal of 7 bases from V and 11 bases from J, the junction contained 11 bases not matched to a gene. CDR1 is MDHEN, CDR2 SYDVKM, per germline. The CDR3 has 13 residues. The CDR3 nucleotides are TGTGCCAGCATGGGGACAGGGGTGTGGTCGGAGTACTTC. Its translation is CASMGTGVWSEYF.

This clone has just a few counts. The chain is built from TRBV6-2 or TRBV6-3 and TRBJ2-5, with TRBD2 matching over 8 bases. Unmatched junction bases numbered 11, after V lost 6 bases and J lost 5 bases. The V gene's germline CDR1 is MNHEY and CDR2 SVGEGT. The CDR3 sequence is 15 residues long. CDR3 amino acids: CASRPTGGAAETQYF. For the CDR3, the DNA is TGTGCCAGCAGACCTACCGGGGGGGCCGCGGAGACCCAGTACTTC.

CDR3 region: CASSSRTSGGYEQYF. Here the CDR3 DNA reads TGTGCCAGCAGCTCTCGGACTAGCGGGGGCTACGAGCAGTACTTC. The rearrangement uses TRBV5-8 and TRBJ2-7, with 13 bases lining up with TRBD2. From germline, CDR1 is SGHTS and CDR2 YDEGEE. Trimming removed 3 bases from V and 3 bases from J; junction bases left unmatched: 3. This CDR3 is 15 amino acids long.

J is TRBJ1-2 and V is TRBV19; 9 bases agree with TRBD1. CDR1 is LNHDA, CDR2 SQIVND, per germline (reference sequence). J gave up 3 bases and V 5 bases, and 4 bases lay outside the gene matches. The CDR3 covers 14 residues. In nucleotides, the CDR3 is TGTGCCAGTAGTGACAGGGGGATGGACTATGGCTACACCTTC. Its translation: CASSDRGMDYGYTF.

The CDR3 bases are TGTGCCAGTAGTCGCCCACCCGGAGGACCCCTCCACTTT. Amino acids: CASSRPPGGPLHF. V and J are TRBV19 and TRBJ1-6; D gene ambiguous. Germline CDR1 LNHDA, CDR2 SQIVND (reference sequence). The CDR3 has 13 amino acids. The V end lost 5 bases, the J end lost 12 bases, and 14 bases lay between the germline ends.

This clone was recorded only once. The CDR3 nucleotides read TGTGCCAGCAGTCTGCGGGGCTATGGCTACACCTTC. This codes for CASSLRGYGYTF. This chain uses TRBV12-3 or TRBV12-4 with TRBJ1-2; no firm D call. The CDR3 runs to 12 residues. The V end lost 5 bases, the J end lost 4 bases, and 8 bases lay between the germline ends.

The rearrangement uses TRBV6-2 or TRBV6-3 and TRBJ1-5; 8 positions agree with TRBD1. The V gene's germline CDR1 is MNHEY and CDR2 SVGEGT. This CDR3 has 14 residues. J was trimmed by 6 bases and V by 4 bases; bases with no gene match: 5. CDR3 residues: CASSFQGAAQPQHF. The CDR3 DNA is TGTGCCAGCAGTTTTCAGGGGGCGGCTCAGCCCCAGCATTTT.

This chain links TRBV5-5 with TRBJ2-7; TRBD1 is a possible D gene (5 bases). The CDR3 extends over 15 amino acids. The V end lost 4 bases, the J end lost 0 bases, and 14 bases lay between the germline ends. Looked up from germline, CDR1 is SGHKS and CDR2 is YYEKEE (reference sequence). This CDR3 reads CASSLSQGLSYEQYF. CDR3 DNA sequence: TGTGCCAGCAGCCTCTCCCAGGGCCTCTCCTACGAGCAGTACTTC.

The CDR3: CASSPSGGQPYEQYF. CDR3 nucleotides: TGTGCCAGCAGTCCTAGCGGGGGCCAACCCTACGAGCAGTACTTC. This rearrangement joins TRBV7-2 to TRBJ2-7; the match to TRBD2 covers 10 bases. J was trimmed by 2 bases and V by 6 bases; bases with no gene match: 7. Germline loops: CDR1 SGHTA, CDR2 FQGNSA. The CDR3 is made up of 15 amino acids.

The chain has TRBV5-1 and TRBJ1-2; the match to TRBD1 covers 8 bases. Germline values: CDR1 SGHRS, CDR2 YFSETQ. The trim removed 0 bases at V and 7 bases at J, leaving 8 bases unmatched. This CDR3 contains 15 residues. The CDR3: CASSLDGTGGGGYTF. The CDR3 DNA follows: TGCGCCAGCAGCTTGGACGGGACAGGTGGCGGTGGCTACACCTTC.

CDR3: CATTLAGTGGFFNEKLFF. CDR3 nucleotide sequence: TGTGCCACCACTTTGGCAGGGACAGGGGGCTTCTTTAATGAAAAACTGTTTTTT. This chain connects TRBV15 to TRBJ1-4; 12 bases match TRBD1. This CDR3 spans 18 amino acids. Germline V CDR1 and CDR2: LNHNV, YYDKDF (reference sequence). Trimming cost V 7 bases and J 4 bases; bases outside gene matches: 13.

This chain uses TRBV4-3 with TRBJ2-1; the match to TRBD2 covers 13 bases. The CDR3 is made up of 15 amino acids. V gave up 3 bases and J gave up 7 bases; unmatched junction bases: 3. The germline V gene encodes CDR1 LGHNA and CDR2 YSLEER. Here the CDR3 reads CASSHSTSGGNEQFF. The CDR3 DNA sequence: TGCGCCAGCAGCCATTCGACTAGCGGGGGGAATGAGCAGTTCTTC.

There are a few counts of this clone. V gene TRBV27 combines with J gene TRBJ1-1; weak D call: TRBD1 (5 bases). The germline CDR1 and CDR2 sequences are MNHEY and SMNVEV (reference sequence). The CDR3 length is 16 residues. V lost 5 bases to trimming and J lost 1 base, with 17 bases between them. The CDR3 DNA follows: TGTGCCAGCAGTCGCATTGGCCGGGGGGAGAACACTGAAGCTTTCTTT. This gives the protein CASSRIGRGENTEAFF.

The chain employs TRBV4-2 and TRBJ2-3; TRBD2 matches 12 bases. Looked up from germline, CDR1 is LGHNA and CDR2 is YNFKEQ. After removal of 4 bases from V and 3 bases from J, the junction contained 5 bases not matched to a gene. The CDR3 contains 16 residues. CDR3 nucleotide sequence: TGTGCCAGCAGCCCAAGACTAGCGGGGGAAACAGATACGCAGTATTTT. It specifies CASSPRLAGETDTQYF.

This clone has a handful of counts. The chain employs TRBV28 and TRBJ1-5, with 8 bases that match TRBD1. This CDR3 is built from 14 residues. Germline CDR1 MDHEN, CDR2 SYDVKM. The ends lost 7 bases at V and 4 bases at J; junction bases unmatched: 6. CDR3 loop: CASTTGGGNQPQHF. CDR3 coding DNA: TGTGCCAGCACCACAGGGGGGGGGAATCAGCCCCAGCATTTT.